This TCR beta chain was observed in a study of beta chain features in type 1 diabetes. This clone showed up many times. Expressed TCRB transcripts got sequenced, as all isolated RNA was reverse transcribed. About 3.7 million reads on average were seen across naive, central memory and regulatory T cell samples. The assay was immunoSEQ multiplex PCR, and TCRdb's table has in-frame clones only and misses some. The data show hundreds of thousands of clones, 11% to 15% seen once. Germline-derived CDR1 and CDR2 are SNHLY and FYNNEI. V lost 4 bases and J lost 5, with 5 bases in between. CDR3 size: 11 residues.

The clonotype comes from a young man in good health. Sequenced sample: naive CD4+ T cells from blood. The chain is built from TRBV2 and TRBJ2-5; the D is unclear. CDR3 nucleotide sequence: TGTGCCAGCAGTGTAGAGGAGACCCAGTACTTC. It yields the protein CASSVEETQYF.